Listed here are 7 T cell receptor beta chains from one sample, sequenced in a study of blood T cell repertoires in COVID-19. Sequencing used immunoSEQ multiplex PCR; TCRdb keeps in-frame clones, though not all of them. Here the sample spans around 16,000 clones, approximately 78% being singletons. The sequenced sample was peripheral blood. The receptors come from a man of 80 years or more with active or convalescent COVID-19.

The rearrangement links TRBV4-3 to TRBJ2-7, with TRBD1 matching 10 bases. Germline CDR1 and CDR2: LGHNA and YSLEER. V lost 1 base and J lost 4; bases outside the gene matches: 1. The CDR3 sequence is 14 residues long. The CDR3 sequence is CASSQGGQGYEQYF. CDR3 coding DNA: TGCGCCAGCAGCCAAGGGGGACAGGGGTACGAGCAGTACTTC.

The rearrangement uses TRBV7-2 and TRBJ2-2, with D hard to call. In germline, CDR1 is SGHTA, CDR2 FQGNSA. This CDR3 has 12 residues. The V end was cut by 3 bases, the J end by 4 bases, with 3 bases between. CDR3 amino acids: CASSFLTGELFF. In DNA, the CDR3 is TGTGCCAGCAGCTTCCTCACCGGGGAGCTGTTTTTT.

The rearrangement links TRBV20-1 to TRBJ1-3; TRBD1 matches at 10 bases. There are 15 residues in the CDR3. Trimming at V came to 3 bases and at J to 4 bases, leaving 6 bases not matched to a gene. Germline V gives CDR1 DFQATT, CDR2 SNEGSKA (reference sequence). This chain's CDR3 is CSASPGTGVGNTIYF. CDR3 coding DNA: TGCAGTGCTAGTCCCGGGACAGGGGTAGGAAACACCATATATTTT.

The rearrangement joins TRBV10-3 to TRBJ2-5; 9 bases fit TRBD2. The V gene's germline CDR1 is ENHRY and CDR2 SYGVKD. The CDR3 length is 16 residues. The J segment lost 5 bases and the V segment lost 3 bases, leaving 10 bases of the junction unmatched. The CDR3 loop is CAISDQRGALGETQYF. CDR3 nucleotides: TGTGCCATCAGTGACCAGCGGGGGGCTTTAGGGGAGACCCAGTACTTC.

The V gene is TRBV11-2, the J gene TRBJ2-2; TRBD2 agrees at 11 bases. The CDR3 sequence is 15 residues long. With V trimmed by 5 bases and J by 4 bases, 3 bases remained unmatched. Germline V gene lookup returns CDR1 SGHAT and CDR2 FQNNGV. Here the CDR3 reads CASSRTSGFTGELFF. DNA of the CDR3: TGTGCCAGCAGCCGGACTAGCGGGTTCACCGGGGAGCTGTTTTTT.

This clone was picked up one time. The V and J genes are TRBV5-5 and TRBJ2-3, with 7 bases that match TRBD2. CDR1 is SGHKS, CDR2 YYEKEE, per germline (reference sequence). After removal of 4 bases from V and 1 base from J, the junction contained 9 bases not matched to a gene. This CDR3 comprises 16 residues. Here the CDR3 reads CASSLGLRGGTDTQYF. The CDR3 DNA is TGTGCCAGCAGCCTCGGACTTCGGGGGGGCACAGATACGCAGTATTTT.

The chain carries TRBV7-9 and TRBJ1-4, with TRBD1 matching over 8 bases. The CDR3 extends over 16 amino acids. The germline V gene has CDR1 SEHNR and CDR2 FQNEAQ (reference sequence). With 2 bases clipped from V and 6 bases from J, the junction kept 8 bases outside the gene matches. CDR3 nucleotides: TGTGCCAGCAGCTTAACCGTTGGACAGGGCGATGAAAAACTGTTTTTT. It codes for CASSLTVGQGDEKLFF.